One T cell receptor (beta chain) is described in this entry. Its target is unknown. The CDR3 loop spans 14 amino acids. The germline gives CDR1 MNHNS, CDR2 SASEGT. V was cut by 2 bases and J by 9 bases, with 14 bases left in between. The data were taken from a study of cytomegalovirus exposure and HLA in healthy donors. Regarding the study as a whole: Subsequent analysis of the 100 to 150 validation repertoires found a tendency for first-cohort TCR clusters to co-occur.

Libraries were prepared by immunoSEQ multiplex PCR; TCRdb keeps only in-frame clonotypes and omits some of them. The sample has about 78,000 clones, 90% to 97% seen once; the top ten hold roughly 1.6%. This chain uses TRBV6-1 with TRBJ1-5; D might be TRBD1 (5 bases). The specimen was PBMCs. The TCR was taken from a man younger than 35 in good health and CMV-seropositive. CDR3 sequence (DNA): TGTGCCAGCAGTGAATGGAACCCCGGGGGGCCCCAGCATTTT. Protein sequence: CASSEWNPGGPQHF.